The rows below give T cell receptor beta chains drawn from one sample of a study of cytomegalovirus exposure and HLA in healthy donors. Only in-frame clones appear in the TCRdb table, and some are missing; sequencing was by immunoSEQ multiplex PCR. This table holds about 150,000 clones, about 66% found once. The source material was PBMCs. Receptors were obtained from a male donor in good health and CMV-seronegative. CDR3s include the opening cysteine and the closing phenylalanine or tryptophan. A D gene is named only where the DNA matches it firmly. Clone size is not always given. Where it is, it says once, few, many or a class for expanded clones.

D	V	size	J	DNA	CDR3
NA	TRBV2	once	TRBJ2-7	TGTGCCAGCAGTGCTCGGGACAACTCCTACGAGCAGTACTTC	CASSARDNSYEQYF
NA	TRBV9	once	TRBJ2-7	TGTGCCAGCAGCCTACAACCAGGGCAGTTCACCGAGCAGTACTTC	CASSLQPGQFTEQYF
TRBD1	TRBV23-1	few	TRBJ1-2	TGCGCCAGCAGTGGCGCCGGGACAGGGAAATGCTATGGCTACACCTTC	CASSGAGTGKCYGYTF
NA	TRBV6-1	NA	TRBJ2-5	TGTGCCAGCAGTGAAGCCCCAGGAGGGGCCAAGGAGACCCAGTACTTC	CASSEAPGGAKETQYF
NA	TRBV9	NA	TRBJ2-2	TGTGCCAGCAGCGTATCAGGGGACACCGGGGAGCTGTTTTTT	CASSVSGDTGELFF
NA	TRBV9	NA	TRBJ1-3	TGTGCCAGCAAAAGAGGTACGGAGGGAAACACCATATATTTT	CASKRGTEGNTIYF
TRBD1	TRBV5-6	once	TRBJ1-4	TGTGCCCGCAGCCGGAACCTCGGACAGGGGAATGAAAAACTGTTTTTT	CARSRNLGQGNEKLFF
TRBD1	TRBV30	NA	TRBJ1-4	TGTGCCTGGAGTGTACAGGGACTGGGACAGGGTTTGTTTTTT	CAWSVQGLGQGLFF
NA	TRBV2	NA	TRBJ1-4	TGTGCCAGCAGGAGATCGCGGACAGTTGATAATGAAAAACTGTTTTTT	CASRRSRTVDNEKLFF
TRBD1	TRBV29-1	NA	TRBJ2-4	TGCAGCGTTGAAAAAGGGACAGGGAGCATTCAGTACTTC	CSVEKGTGSIQYF
TRBD2	TRBV18	NA	TRBJ2-1	TGTGCCAGCTCACCACTCGGGGGGAACTACAATGAGCAGTTCTTC	CASSPLGGNYNEQFF
NA	TRBV30	NA	TRBJ1-1	TGTGCCTGGAATCCGGGACACAAGAACACTGAAGCTTTCTTT	CAWNPGHKNTEAFF
TRBD1	TRBV11-2	NA	TRBJ2-5	TGTGCCAGCAGCTTATCCACAGGGGCGCTAGAGACCCAGTACTTC	CASSLSTGALETQYF
TRBD2	TRBV5-6	once	TRBJ2-3	TGTGCCAGCAGCTTGCAACTAGCGGGTAACACAGATACGCAGTATTTT	CASSLQLAGNTDTQYF
NA	TRBV4-3	few	TRBJ2-3	TGCGCCAGCAGCCAAGCAGGGGATACGCAGTATTTT	CASSQAGDTQYF
NA	TRBV5-1	NA	TRBJ2-5	TGCGCCAGCAGCTGGGACCCACAGGGAGAGACCCAGTACTTC	CASSWDPQGETQYF
TRBD1	TRBV5-6	NA	TRBJ2-5	TGTGCCAGCAGCCGTGGGACAGGGGAAGAGACCCAGTACTTC	CASSRGTGEETQYF
NA	TRBV4-1	NA	TRBJ1-5	TGCGCCAGCAGCCAAGAGCTTTCGCTAAATCAGCCCCAGCATTTT	CASSQELSLNQPQHF
NA	TRBV21-1	few	TRBJ1-2	TGTGCCAGCAGCAAACTTGGGACAGGGTTGGATGGCTACACCTTC	CASSKLGTGLDGYTF
NA	TRBV4-2	few	TRBJ1-4	TGTGCCAGCAGCCAAGACAGGGTTTCGGAAAAACTGTTTTTT	CASSQDRVSEKLFF
NA	TRBV11-2	NA	TRBJ1-4	TGTGCCAGCAGCTTAGGAGGGTTACCGTTTTTT	CASSLGGLPFF
TRBD2	TRBV7-9	NA	TRBJ2-5	TGTGCCAGCAGCTTATTGCTAGCGGGGCGAGAGACCCAGTACTTC	CASSLLLAGRETQYF
NA	TRBV7-9	NA	TRBJ1-2	TGTGCCAGCAGCACCCGGACAGCCTATGGCTACACCTTC	CASSTRTAYGYTF
NA	TRBV5-6	NA	TRBJ2-7	TGTGCCAGCAGCTTGTGGGCCGGGAACGAGCAGTACTTC	CASSLWAGNEQYF
NA	TRBV6-6	NA	TRBJ2-3	TGTGCCAGCAAGAGGGCCTTGAGCACAGATACGCAGTATTTT	CASKRALSTDTQYF
TRBD2	TRBV7-2	NA	TRBJ2-7	TGTGCCAGCAGCTTATTCGGGACTACCTACGAGCAGTACTTC	CASSLFGTTYEQYF
TRBD1	TRBV7-2	NA	TRBJ1-5	TGTGCCAGCAGCCGGACAGGGGATGACCAGCCCCAGCATTTT	CASSRTGDDQPQHF
NA	TRBV14	NA	TRBJ2-2	TGTGCCAGCACCCAAGACAGGAACACCGGGGAGCTGGTTTTT	CASTQDRNTGELVF
TRBD2	TRBV28	NA	TRBJ2-7	TGTGCCAGCAGTTTTAGCGGGGGGGGTAACGAGCAGTACTTC	CASSFSGGGNEQYF
NA	TRBV11-3	NA	TRBJ1-1	TGTGCCAGCAGCTTAGGATGGAGGGGTAGTAGAACTGAAGCTTTCTTT	CASSLGWRGSRTEAFF
TRBD1	TRBV28	few	TRBJ1-5	TGTGCCAGCAGTTCCCATACAGGGGGCAATCAGCCCCAGCATTTT	CASSSHTGGNQPQHF
NA	TRBV2	few	TRBJ2-1	TGTGCCAGCAGGACTAGCTCCTACAATGAGCAGTTCTTC	CASRTSSYNEQFF
NA	TRBV28	few	TRBJ2-1	TGTGCCAGCAGTCTTACCGTGGGGGGGCTTACCTACAATGAGCAGTTCTTC	CASSLTVGGLTYNEQFF
NA	TRBV9	NA	TRBJ1-2	TGTGCCAGCAGCCTCCGGGACACCTACTATGGCTACACCTTC	CASSLRDTYYGYTF
NA	TRBV6-1	few	TRBJ2-7	TGTGCCAGCAGCCCCGGGGGTTCGGGCGACGAGCAGTACTTC	CASSPGGSGDEQYF
NA	TRBV28	few	TRBJ1-2	TGTGCCAGCAGTCTAAACAACTATGGCTACACCTTC	CASSLNNYGYTF
TRBD2	TRBV7-9	few	TRBJ2-1	TGTGCCAGCAGTTCAACGGGACTAGCGGGGGGGCCCAATGAGCAGTTCTTC	CASSSTGLAGGPNEQFF
NA	TRBV10-3	few	TRBJ1-6	TGTGCCATAAAACATGCGGGGGAAGATAATTCACCCCTCCACTTT	CAIKHAGEDNSPLHF
NA	TRBV21-1	NA	TRBJ1-5	TGTGCCAGCATCGGGGGTGAGGAGGGCTATAGCAATCAGCCCCAGCATTTT	CASIGGEEGYSNQPQHF
NA	TRBV7-9	few	TRBJ2-6	TGTGCCAGCAGCTTAGCTCAAGGGGGTGGGAGCCCTGGGGCCAACGTCCTGACTTTC	CASSLAQGGGSPGANVLTF
NA	TRBV30	once	TRBJ1-5	TGTGCCTGGAGTATCAGGGAAGATCAGCCCCAGCATTTT	CAWSIREDQPQHF
NA	TRBV27	NA	TRBJ1-1	TGTGCCAGCATTAGTGGCACTGAAGCTTTCTTT	CASISGTEAFF
NA	TRBV7-6	few	TRBJ2-1	TGTGCCAGCAGCTTAATAAATGAGCAGTTCTTC	CASSLINEQFF
NA	TRBV12-5	NA	TRBJ2-3	TGTGCTAGTGGTTTGGTACCAAGCGGGACAGATACGCAGTATTTT	CASGLVPSGTDTQYF
TRBD1	TRBV19	few	TRBJ2-3	TGTGCCAGTAAGGACAGGGCTAGGGGCACAGATACGCAGTATTTT	CASKDRARGTDTQYF
NA	TRBV30	once	TRBJ1-6	TGTGCCTGGAGTCGGGGAGGCGATGGGTCACCCCTCCACTTT	CAWSRGGDGSPLHF
TRBD1	TRBV4-1	few	TRBJ1-5	TGCGCCAGCAGCCAAACAGGGGGCAATCAGCCCCAGCATTTT	CASSQTGGNQPQHF
NA	TRBV7-8	NA	TRBJ2-7	TGTGCCAGCAGCTTAGTTCAGTTCTCCTACGAGCAGTACTTC	CASSLVQFSYEQYF
NA	TRBV19	NA	TRBJ1-5	TGTGCCAGTAGTGTCAGGGTGTTCGGGCCAAGCAATCAGCCCCAGCATTTT	CASSVRVFGPSNQPQHF
TRBD1	TRBV28	NA	TRBJ1-2	TGTGCCAGCAGTTCCCCCCCAGGGGGCGACTATGGCTACACCTTC	CASSSPPGGDYGYTF
NA	TRBV7-3	NA	TRBJ1-1	TGTGCCAGCTCCAGTACAGCGGGCGGGACTGAAGCTTTCTTT	CASSSTAGGTEAFF
NA	TRBV5-1	NA	TRBJ2-3	TGCGCCAGCCGCCCGGGGGGCCCCTGGGGCACAGATACGCAGTATTTT	CASRPGGPWGTDTQYF
TRBD2	TRBV9	NA	TRBJ2-5	TGTGCCAGCAGCCCTCAACTAGCGGGGGGACAAGAGACCCAGTACTTC	CASSPQLAGGQETQYF